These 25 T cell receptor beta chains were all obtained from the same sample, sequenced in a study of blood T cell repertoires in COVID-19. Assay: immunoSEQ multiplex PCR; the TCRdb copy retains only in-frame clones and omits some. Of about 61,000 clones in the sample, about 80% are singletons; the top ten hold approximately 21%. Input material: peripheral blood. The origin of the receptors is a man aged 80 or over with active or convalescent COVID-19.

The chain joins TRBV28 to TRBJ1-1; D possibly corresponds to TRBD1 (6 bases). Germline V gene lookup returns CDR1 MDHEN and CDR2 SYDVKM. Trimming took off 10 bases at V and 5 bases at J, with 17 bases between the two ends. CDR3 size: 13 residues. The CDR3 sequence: CATATGPRTEAFF. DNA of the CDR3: TGTGCCACTGCGACAGGACCGAGGACTGAAGCTTTCTTT.

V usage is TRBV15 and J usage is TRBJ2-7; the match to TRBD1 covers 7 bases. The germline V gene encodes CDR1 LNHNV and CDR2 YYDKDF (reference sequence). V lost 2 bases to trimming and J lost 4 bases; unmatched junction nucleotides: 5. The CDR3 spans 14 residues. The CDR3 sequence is CATSRTGDRYEQYF. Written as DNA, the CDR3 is TGTGCCACCAGCAGAACAGGGGACCGTTACGAGCAGTACTTC.

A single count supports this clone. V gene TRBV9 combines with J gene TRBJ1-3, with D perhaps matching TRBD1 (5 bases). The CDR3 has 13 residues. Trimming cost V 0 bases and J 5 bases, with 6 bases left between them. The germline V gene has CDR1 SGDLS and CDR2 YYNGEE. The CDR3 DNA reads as TGTGCCAGCAGCGTAGGACAGAGAAACACCATATATTTT. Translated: CASSVGQRNTIYF.

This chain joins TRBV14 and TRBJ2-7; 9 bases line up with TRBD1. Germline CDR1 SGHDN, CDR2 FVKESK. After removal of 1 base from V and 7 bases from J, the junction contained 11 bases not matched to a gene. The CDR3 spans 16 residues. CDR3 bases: TGTGCCAGCAGCCAAGGCCCCCCGGGACAGGGTTATGAGCAGTACTTC. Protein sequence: CASSQGPPGQGYEQYF.

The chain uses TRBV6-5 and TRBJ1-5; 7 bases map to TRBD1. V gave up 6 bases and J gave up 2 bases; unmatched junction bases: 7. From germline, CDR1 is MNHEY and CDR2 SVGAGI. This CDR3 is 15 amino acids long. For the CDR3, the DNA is TGTGCCAGCAGACTTCAGGGGGTGGGCAATCAGCCCCAGCATTTT. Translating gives CASRLQGVGNQPQHF.

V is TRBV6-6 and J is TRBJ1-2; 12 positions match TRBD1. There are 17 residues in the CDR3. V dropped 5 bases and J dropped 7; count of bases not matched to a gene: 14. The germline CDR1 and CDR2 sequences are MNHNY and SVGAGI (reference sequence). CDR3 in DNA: TGTGCCAGCAGTCCCCTTAAAACCGGGACAGGGGGCCTTGGCTACACCTTC. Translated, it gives CASSPLKTGTGGLGYTF.

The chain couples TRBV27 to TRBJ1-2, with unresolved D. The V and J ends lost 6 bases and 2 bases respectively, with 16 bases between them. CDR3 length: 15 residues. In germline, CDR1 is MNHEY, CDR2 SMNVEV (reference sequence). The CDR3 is CASRQSDKRNYGYTF. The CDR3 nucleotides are TGTGCCAGCAGGCAATCGGATAAGAGGAACTATGGCTACACCTTC.

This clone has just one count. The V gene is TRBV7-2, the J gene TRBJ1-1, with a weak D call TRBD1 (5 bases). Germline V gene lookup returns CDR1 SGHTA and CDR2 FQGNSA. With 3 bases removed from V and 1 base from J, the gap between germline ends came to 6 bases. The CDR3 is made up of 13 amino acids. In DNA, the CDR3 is TGTGCCAGCAGCTTGACAGAGAACACTGAAGCTTTCTTT. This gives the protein CASSLTENTEAFF. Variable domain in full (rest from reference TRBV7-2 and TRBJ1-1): GAGVSQSPSNKVTEKGKDVELRCDPISGHTALYWYRQSLGQGLEFLIYFQGNSAPDKSGLPSDRFSAERTGGSVSTLTIQRTQQEDSAVYLCASSLTENTEAFFGQGTRLTVV.

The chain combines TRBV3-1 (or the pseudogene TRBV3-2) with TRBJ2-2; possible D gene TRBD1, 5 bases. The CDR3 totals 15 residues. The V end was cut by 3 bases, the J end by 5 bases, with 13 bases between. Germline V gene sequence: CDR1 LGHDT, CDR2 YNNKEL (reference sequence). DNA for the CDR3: TGTGCCAGCAGCCAGGGCCAGGGCCGAACCGGGGAGCTGTTTTTT. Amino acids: CASSQGQGRTGELFF.

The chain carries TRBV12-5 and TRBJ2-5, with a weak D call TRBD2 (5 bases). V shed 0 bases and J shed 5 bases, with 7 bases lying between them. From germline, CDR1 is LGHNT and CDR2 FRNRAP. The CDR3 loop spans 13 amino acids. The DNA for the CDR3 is TGTGCTAGTGGTTTGGTAAAGCGGGAGACCCAGTACTTC. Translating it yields CASGLVKRETQYF.

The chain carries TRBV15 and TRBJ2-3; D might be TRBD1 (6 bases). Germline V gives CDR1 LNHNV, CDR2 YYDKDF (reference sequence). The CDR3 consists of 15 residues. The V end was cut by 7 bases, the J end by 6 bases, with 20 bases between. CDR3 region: CATTPGHLSRDTQYF. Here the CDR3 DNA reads TGTGCCACCACTCCGGGACACCTAAGTAGGGATACGCAGTATTTT.

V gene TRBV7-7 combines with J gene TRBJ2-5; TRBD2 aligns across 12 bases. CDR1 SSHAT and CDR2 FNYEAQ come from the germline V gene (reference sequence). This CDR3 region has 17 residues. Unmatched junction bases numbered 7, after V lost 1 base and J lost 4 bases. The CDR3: CASSLEGILAGGETQYF. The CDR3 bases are TGTGCCAGCAGCTTAGAGGGAATACTAGCGGGGGGAGAGACCCAGTACTTC. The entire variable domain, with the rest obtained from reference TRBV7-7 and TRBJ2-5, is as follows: GAGVSQSPRYKVTKRGQDVTLRCDPISSHATLYWYQQALGQGPEFLTYFNYEAQPDKSGLPSDRFSAERPEGSISTLTIQRTEQRDSAMYRCASSLEGILAGGETQYFGPGTRLLVL.

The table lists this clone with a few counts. Written as DNA, the CDR3 is TGTGCCAGCAGTTCGTCTGAGGCTAGCGGGAGAGGCAATGAGCAGTTCTTC. Protein: CASSSSEASGRGNEQFF. The chain employs TRBV28 and TRBJ2-1, with 10 bases fitting TRBD2. V gave up 4 bases and J gave up 6 bases; unmatched junction bases: 12. Germline V gene sequence: CDR1 MDHEN, CDR2 SYDVKM. This CDR3 has 17 residues.

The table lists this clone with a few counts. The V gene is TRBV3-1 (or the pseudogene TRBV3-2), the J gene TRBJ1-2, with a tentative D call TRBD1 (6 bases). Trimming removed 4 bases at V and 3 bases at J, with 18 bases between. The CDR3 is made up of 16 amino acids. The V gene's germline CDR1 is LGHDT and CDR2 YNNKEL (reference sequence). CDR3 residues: CASSPPVRGAYYGYTF. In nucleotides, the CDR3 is TGTGCCAGCAGCCCCCCTGTCAGGGGCGCATACTATGGCTACACCTTC.

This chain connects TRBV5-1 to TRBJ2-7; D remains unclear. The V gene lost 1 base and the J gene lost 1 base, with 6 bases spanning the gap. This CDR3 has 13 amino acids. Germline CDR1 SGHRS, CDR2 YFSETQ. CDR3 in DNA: TGCGCCAGCAGCTTGTCCCGTTCCTACGAGCAGTACTTC. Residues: CASSLSRSYEQYF. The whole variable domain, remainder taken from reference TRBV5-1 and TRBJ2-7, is KAGVTQTPRYLIKTRGQQVTLSCSPISGHRSVSWYQQTPGQGLQFLFEYFSETQRNKGNFPGRFSGRQFSNSRSEMNVSTLELGDSALYLCASSLSRSYEQYFGPGTRLTVT.

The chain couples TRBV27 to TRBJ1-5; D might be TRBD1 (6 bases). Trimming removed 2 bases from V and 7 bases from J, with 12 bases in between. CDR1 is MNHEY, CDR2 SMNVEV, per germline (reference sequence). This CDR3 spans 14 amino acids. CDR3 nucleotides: TGTGCCAGCAGTTTAAGCAGGGGTTGGCAGCCCCAGCATTTT. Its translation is CASSLSRGWQPQHF.

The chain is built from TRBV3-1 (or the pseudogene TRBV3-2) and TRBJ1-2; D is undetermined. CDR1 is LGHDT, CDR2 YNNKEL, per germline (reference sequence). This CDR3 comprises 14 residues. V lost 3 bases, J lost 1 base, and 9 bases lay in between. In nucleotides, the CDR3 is TGTGCCAGCAGCCAGAGCGAGATTAACTATGGCTACACCTTC. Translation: CASSQSEINYGYTF.

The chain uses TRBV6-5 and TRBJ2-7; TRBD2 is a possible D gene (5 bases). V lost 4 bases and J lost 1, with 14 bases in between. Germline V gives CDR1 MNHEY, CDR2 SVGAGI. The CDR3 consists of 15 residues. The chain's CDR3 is CASSWSGGRSYEQYF. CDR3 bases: TGTGCCAGCAGTTGGTCAGGAGGCCGTTCCTACGAGCAGTACTTC.

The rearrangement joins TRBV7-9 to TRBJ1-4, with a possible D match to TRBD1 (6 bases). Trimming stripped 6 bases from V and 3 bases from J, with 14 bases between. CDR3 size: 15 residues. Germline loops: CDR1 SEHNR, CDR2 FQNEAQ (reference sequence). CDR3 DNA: TGTGCCAGCAGTTTTCAGGGGATGTCTAATGAAAAACTGTTTTTT. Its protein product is CASSFQGMSNEKLFF.

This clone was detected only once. The CDR3 DNA reads TGTGCCACCAAGGGTTTGGCAGGGTCGTACATTTACTATGGCTACACCTTC. Translated, it gives CATKGLAGSYIYYGYTF. The chain couples TRBV7-9 to TRBJ1-2; D is perhaps TRBD1 (5 bases). The CDR3 runs to 17 residues. The V gene's germline CDR1 is SEHNR and CDR2 FQNEAQ (reference sequence). The V and J ends lost 10 bases and 3 bases respectively, with 27 bases between them.

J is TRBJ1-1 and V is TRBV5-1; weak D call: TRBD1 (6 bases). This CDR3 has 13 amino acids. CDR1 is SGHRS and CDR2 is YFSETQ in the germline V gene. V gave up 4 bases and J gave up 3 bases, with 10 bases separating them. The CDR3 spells CASSIQGDTEAFF. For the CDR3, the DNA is TGCGCCAGCAGCATACAGGGAGACACTGAAGCTTTCTTT.

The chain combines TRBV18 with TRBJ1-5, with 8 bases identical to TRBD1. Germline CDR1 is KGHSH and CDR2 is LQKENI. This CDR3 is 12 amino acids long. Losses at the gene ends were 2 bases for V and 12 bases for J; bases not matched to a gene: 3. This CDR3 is CASSPGQGHQHF. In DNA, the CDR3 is TGTGCCAGCTCACCAGGACAGGGCCACCAGCATTTT.

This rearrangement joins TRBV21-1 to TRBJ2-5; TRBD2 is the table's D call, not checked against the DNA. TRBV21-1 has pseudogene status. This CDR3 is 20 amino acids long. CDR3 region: CASSSSTTGTSDKDQETQYF. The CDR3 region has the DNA TGTGCCAGCAGCTCAAGCACAACCGGGACTAGCGACAAAGACCAAGAGACCCAGTACTTC.

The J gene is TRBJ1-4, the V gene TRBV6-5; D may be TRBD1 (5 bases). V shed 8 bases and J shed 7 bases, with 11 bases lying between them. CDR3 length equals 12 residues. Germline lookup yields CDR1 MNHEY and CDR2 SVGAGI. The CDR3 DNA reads TGTGCCAGCGGGGGGGTGGGTGAAAAACTGTTTTTT. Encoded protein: CASGGVGEKLFF.

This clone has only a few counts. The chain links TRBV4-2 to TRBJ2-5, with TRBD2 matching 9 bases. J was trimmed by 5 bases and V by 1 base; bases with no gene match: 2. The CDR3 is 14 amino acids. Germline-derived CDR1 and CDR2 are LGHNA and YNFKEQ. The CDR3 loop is CASSQALAGETQYF. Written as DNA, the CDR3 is TGTGCCAGCAGCCAAGCCCTAGCGGGGGAGACCCAGTACTTC.